The 9 T cell receptor beta chains reported below all come from one sample, sequenced in a study of Ad26.COV2.S vaccination and SARS-CoV-2 variants. Treatment specified: around 19 received Ad26.COV2.S at low or high dose, single or two shots; roughly five received placebo; per-sample allocation not given. Following the first vaccine or placebo injection, samples were taken on day 63. TCRdb's table, derived via immunoSEQ multiplex PCR, lists solely in-frame clones and lacks some. Of about 350,000 clones in the sample, approximately 84% were seen once. This material consisted of peripheral blood, taken in a trial of Ad26.COV2.S vaccine versus placebo. These receptors were taken from a person aged 18-60 years who received the Ad26.COV2.S COVID-19 vaccine or a placebo.

With regard to this clone: The same CDR3 arises from other DNA sequences in this sample as well. The chain uses TRBV9 and TRBJ2-7; 8 nucleotides agree with TRBD1. This CDR3 is 15 amino acids long. Germline-derived CDR1 and CDR2 are SGDLS and YYNGEE. Trimming at V came to 0 bases and at J to 4 bases, leaving 6 bases not matched to a gene. The DNA of the CDR3 is TGTGCCAGCAGCGTAGGTCCCCAGGGGGCGTACGAGCAGTACTTC. This sequence encodes CASSVGPQGAYEQYF.

The CDR3 bases are TGCGCCAGCAGCCAAGAATTGGGAAGGTTGCATAGTTCACCCCTCCACTTT. Its translation: CASSQELGRLHSSPLHF. The J gene is TRBJ1-6, the V gene TRBV4-1; D gene ambiguous. V dropped 0 bases and J dropped 9 bases, with 18 bases sitting between them. CDR3 length: 17 amino acids. CDR1 is MGHRA, CDR2 YSYEKL, per germline.

This chain uses TRBV11-2 with TRBJ2-3; D not resolved. Germline CDR1 is SGHAT and CDR2 is FQNNGV. The CDR3 contains 13 residues. Trimming took off 4 bases at V and 15 bases at J, with 20 bases between the two ends. CDR3 in DNA: TGTGCCAGCAGCTCGCCCAGTCTAGGGCTATCATATTTT. This gives the protein CASSSPSLGLSYF. The variable domain in full, with the rest retrieved from reference TRBV11-2 and TRBJ2-3, is EAGVAQSPRYKIIEKRQSVAFWCNPISGHATLYWYQQILGQGPKLLIQFQNNGVVDDSQLPKDRFSAERLKGVDSTLKIQPAKLEDSAVYLCASSSPSLGLSYFGPGTRLTVL.

V and J are TRBV30 and TRBJ1-2; D possibly corresponds to TRBD1 (5 bases). Per the germline V gene, CDR1 is GTSNPN and CDR2 is SVGIG (reference sequence). This CDR3 has 15 residues. Trimming took off 0 bases at V and 4 bases at J, with 15 bases between the two ends. This CDR3 reads CAWSVPTVTRYGYTF. DNA of the CDR3: TGTGCCTGGAGTGTACCGACAGTTACTCGCTATGGCTACACCTTC.

The rearrangement links TRBV3-1 (or the pseudogene TRBV3-2) to TRBJ2-2, with TRBD2 as a possible D gene (6 bases). The CDR3 is 17 amino acids. Germline loops: CDR1 LGHDT, CDR2 YNNKEL (reference sequence). The germline V and J ends were trimmed by 2 bases and 0 bases, with 13 bases remaining between them. The CDR3 sequence is CASSQRSRGTNTGELFF. In DNA form, the CDR3 reads TGTGCCAGCAGCCAAAGATCTCGGGGGACGAACACCGGGGAGCTGTTTTTT.

As regards this clone: The sample contains more than one DNA sequence encoding this CDR3. This rearrangement joins TRBV18 to TRBJ2-5; 7 positions match TRBD2. Looked up from germline, CDR1 is KGHSH and CDR2 is LQKENI. V lost 3 bases, J lost 5 bases, and 3 bases stayed unmatched. This CDR3 has 13 amino acids. The CDR3 here is CASSPGGGETQYF. The CDR3 region has the DNA TGTGCCAGCTCACCCGGCGGGGGTGAGACCCAGTACTTC.

The J gene is TRBJ1-4, the V gene TRBV7-9, with 9 bases that match TRBD1. The CDR3 covers 16 residues. J was trimmed by 5 bases and V by 2 bases; bases with no gene match: 6. In germline, CDR1 is SEHNR, CDR2 FQNEAQ (reference sequence). Here the CDR3 DNA reads TGTGCCAGCAGCTTAAAGTCGGGGACAGGGAATGAAAAACTGTTTTTT. Protein product: CASSLKSGTGNEKLFF.

This chain links TRBV7-9 with TRBJ2-5; a weak D match, TRBD1 (6 bases). V lost 7 bases and J 2 bases, leaving 17 bases between the germline ends. Per germline, CDR1 SEHNR and CDR2 FQNEAQ (reference sequence). The CDR3 length is 15 residues. CDR3 in DNA: TGTGCCAGCAACCATAAACGGACAGCGCAAGAGACCCAGTACTTC. This translates into CASNHKRTAQETQYF.

The chain has TRBV6-5 and TRBJ1-3, with D possibly being TRBD1 (5 bases). The V and J ends lost 7 bases and 0 bases respectively, with 10 bases between them. CDR1 is MNHEY, CDR2 SVGAGI, per germline. This CDR3 contains 14 residues. This chain's CDR3 is CASTPGLSGNTIYF. DNA of the CDR3: TGTGCCAGCACACCGGGGCTCTCTGGAAACACCATATATTTT.